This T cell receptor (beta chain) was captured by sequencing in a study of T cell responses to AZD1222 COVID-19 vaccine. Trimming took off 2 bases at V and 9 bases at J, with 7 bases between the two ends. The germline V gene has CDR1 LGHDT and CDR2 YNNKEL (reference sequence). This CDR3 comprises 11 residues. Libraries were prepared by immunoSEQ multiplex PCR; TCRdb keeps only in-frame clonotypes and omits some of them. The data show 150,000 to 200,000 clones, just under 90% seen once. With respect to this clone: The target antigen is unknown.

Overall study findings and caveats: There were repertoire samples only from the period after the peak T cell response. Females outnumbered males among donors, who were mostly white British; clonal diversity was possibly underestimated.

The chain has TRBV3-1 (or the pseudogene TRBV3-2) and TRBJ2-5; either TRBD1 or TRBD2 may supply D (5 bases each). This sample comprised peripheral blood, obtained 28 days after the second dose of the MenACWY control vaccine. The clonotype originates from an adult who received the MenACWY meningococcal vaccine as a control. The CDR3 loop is CASSQRGAQYF. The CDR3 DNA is TGTGCCAGCAGCCAAAGGGGAGCCCAGTACTTC.